This TCR beta chain was documented in a study of blood T cell repertoires in COVID-19. In the study overall: Sample material is recorded as cDNA or gDNA derived from T cells, B-cell-depleted T cells, or PBMCs.

As originally analysed: Counts of nucleated cells, estimated from reference gene primer amplification, were obtained. The data were produced by immunoSEQ multiplex PCR, yet TCRdb's version contains in-frame clones alone and is incomplete. V and J calls and clone size are copied from that table; D and trimming were computed from the DNA. The profile shows 100,000 to 150,000 clones, 84% of them singletons. V lost 2 bases, J lost 10 bases, and 3 bases stayed unmatched. Germline V gives CDR1 SGHTS, CDR2 YDEGEE. The length of the CDR3 is 12 residues. This receptor was taken from a woman aged 60 to 75 with acute or convalescent COVID-19. V gene TRBV5-8 combines with J gene TRBJ1-5; 7 nucleotides match TRBD1. The sequencing input was peripheral blood. The DNA for the CDR3 is TGTGCCAGCAGCTTCGGGACAGCCCCCCAGCATTTT. It encodes CASSFGTAPQHF.